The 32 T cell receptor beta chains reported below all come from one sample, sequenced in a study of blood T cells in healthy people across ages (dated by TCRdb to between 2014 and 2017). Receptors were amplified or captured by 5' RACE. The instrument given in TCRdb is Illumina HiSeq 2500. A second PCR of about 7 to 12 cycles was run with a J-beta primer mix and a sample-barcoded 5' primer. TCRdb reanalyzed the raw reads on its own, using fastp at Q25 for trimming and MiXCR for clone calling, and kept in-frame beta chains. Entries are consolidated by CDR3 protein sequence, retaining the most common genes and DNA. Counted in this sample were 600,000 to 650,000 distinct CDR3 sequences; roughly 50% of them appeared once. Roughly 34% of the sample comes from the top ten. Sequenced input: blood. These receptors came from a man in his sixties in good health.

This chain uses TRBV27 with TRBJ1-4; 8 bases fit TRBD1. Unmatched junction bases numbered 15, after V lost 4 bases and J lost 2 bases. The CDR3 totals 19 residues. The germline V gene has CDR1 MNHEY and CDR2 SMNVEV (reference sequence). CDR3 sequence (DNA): TGTGCCAGCAGTTCGTTAGGACAGGGTAGCTTTGGGACTAATGAAAAACTGTTTTTT. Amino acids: CASSSLGQGSFGTNEKLFF.

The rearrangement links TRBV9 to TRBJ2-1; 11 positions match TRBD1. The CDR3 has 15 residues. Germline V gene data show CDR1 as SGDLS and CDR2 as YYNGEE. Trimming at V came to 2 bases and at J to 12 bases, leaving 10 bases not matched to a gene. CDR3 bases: TGTGCCAGCAGCGTGGGGACAGGGGGGCCCAGTGGGCAGTTCTTC. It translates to CASSVGTGGPSGQFF. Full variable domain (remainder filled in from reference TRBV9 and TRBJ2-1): DSGVTQTPKHLITATGQRVTLRCSPRSGDLSVYWYQQSLDQGLQFLIQYYNGEERAKGNILERFSAQQFPDLHSELNLSSLELGDSALYFCASSVGTGGPSGQFFGPGTRLTVL.

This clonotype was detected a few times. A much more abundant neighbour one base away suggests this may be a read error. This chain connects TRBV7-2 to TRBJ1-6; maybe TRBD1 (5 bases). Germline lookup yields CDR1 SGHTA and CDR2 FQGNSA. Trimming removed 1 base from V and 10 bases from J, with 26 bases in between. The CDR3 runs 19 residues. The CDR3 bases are TGTGCCAGCAGCTTAGTGCGTCTGACAGTTGGAGAGTACCTGTCACCCCTCCACTTT. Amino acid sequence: CASSLVRLTVGEYLSPLHF.

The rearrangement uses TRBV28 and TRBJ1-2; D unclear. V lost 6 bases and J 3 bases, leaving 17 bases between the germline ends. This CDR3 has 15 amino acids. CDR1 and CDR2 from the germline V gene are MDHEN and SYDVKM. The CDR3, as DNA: TGTGCCAGCAGCTCGGTCGGCAAGGGAGACTATGGCTACACCTTC. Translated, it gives CASSSVGKGDYGYTF.

This chain's CDR3 is CASRDFGTAYTDTQYF. The DNA of the CDR3 is TGTGCCAGCAGGGATTTTGGGACAGCCTACACAGATACGCAGTATTTT. The chain employs TRBV12-3 or TRBV12-4 and TRBJ2-3; TRBD1 matches 7 bases. CDR3 length equals 16 residues. Trimming cost V 6 bases and J 2 bases; bases outside gene matches: 11.

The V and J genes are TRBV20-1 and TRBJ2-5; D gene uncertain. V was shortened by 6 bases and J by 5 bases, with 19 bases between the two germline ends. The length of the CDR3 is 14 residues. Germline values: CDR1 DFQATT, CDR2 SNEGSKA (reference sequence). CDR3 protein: CSALDALRSETQYF. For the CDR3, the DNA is TGCAGTGCCTTGGACGCCTTGAGGTCGGAGACCCAGTACTTC.

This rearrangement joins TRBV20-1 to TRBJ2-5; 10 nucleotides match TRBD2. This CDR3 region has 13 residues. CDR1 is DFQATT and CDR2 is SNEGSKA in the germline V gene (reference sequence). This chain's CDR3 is CSVVAGGRETQYF. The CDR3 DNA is TGCAGCGTCGTAGCGGGGGGCAGGGAGACCCAGTACTTC.

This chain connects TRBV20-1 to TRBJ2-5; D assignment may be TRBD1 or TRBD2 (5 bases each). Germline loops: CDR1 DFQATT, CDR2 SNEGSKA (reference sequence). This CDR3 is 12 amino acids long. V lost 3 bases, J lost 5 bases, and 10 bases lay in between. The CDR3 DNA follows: TGCAGTGCTAGCCGGGGCCTTGAGACCCAGTACTTC. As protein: CSASRGLETQYF.

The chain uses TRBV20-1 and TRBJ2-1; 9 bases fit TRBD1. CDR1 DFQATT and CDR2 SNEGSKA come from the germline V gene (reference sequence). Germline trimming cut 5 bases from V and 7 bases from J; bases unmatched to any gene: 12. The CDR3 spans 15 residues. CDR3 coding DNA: TGCAGTGCTTCCGGGACAGGGACCTTACAGAATGAGCAGTTCTTC. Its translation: CSASGTGTLQNEQFF.

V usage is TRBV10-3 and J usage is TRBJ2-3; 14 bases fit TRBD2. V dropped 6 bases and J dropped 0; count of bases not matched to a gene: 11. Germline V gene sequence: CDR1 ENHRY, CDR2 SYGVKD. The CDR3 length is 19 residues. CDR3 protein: CAISRLGTSGGHSTDTQYF. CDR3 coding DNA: TGTGCCATCAGCCGACTAGGGACTAGCGGGGGCCACAGCACAGATACGCAGTATTTT.

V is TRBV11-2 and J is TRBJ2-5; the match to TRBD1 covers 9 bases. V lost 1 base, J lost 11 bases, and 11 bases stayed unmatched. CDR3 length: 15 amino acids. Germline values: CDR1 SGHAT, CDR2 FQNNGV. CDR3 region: CASSLAVPGQGKQYF. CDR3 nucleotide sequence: TGTGCCAGCAGCTTAGCGGTCCCGGGACAGGGAAAGCAGTACTTC.

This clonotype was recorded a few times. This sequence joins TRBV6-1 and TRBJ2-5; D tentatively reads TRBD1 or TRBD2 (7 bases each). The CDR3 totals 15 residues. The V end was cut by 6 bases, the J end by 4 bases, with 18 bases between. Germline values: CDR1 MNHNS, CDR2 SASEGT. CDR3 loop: CASRKTGRERETQYF. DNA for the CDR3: TGTGCCAGCAGAAAGACAGGGAGGGAGCGAGAGACCCAGTACTTC.

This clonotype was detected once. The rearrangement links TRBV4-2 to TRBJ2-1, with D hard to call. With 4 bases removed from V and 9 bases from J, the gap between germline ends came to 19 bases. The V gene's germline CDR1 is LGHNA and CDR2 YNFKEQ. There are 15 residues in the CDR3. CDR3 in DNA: TGTGCCAGCAGCCCGCTAGGTGGTAGCTGGTCTGAGCAGTTCTTC. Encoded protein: CASSPLGGSWSEQFF.

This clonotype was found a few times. The CDR3 DNA is TGTGCCAGCAGCCAAGATGTATCGTACGAGCAGTACTTC. It yields the protein CASSQDVSYEQYF. V is TRBV3-1 and J is TRBJ2-7; D not resolved. The CDR3 sequence is 13 residues long. Germline values: CDR1 LGHDT, CDR2 YNNKEL (reference sequence). V was clipped by 0 bases and J by 4 bases, with 7 bases between them.

The CDR3 DNA follows: TGTGCCAGCAGCTTTGACGGGCAGTTCTCCTACGAGCAGTACTTC. Encoded protein: CASSFDGQFSYEQYF. The V gene is TRBV7-2, the J gene TRBJ2-7; no firm D call. The germline gives CDR1 SGHTA, CDR2 FQGNSA. V was shortened by 3 bases and J by 0 bases, with 12 bases between the two germline ends. This CDR3 has 15 amino acids.

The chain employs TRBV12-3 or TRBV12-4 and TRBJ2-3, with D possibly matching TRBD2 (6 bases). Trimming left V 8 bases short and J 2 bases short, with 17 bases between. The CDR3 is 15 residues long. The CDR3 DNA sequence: TGTGCCAGCCAGCGGGTTGGGCCGAACACAGATACGCAGTATTTT. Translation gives CASQRVGPNTDTQYF.

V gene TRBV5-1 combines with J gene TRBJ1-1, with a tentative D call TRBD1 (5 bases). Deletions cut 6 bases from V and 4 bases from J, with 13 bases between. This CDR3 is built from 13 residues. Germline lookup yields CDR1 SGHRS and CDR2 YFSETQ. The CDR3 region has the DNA TGCGCCAGCAAATCGGCGGGGGGCACTGAAGCTTTCTTT. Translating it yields CASKSAGGTEAFF.

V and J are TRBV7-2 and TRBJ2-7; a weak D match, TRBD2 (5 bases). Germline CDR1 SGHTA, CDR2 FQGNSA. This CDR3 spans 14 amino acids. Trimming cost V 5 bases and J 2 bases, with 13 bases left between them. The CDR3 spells CASSLSGQTYEQYF. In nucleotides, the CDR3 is TGTGCCAGCAGCCTAAGCGGCCAGACCTACGAGCAGTACTTC.

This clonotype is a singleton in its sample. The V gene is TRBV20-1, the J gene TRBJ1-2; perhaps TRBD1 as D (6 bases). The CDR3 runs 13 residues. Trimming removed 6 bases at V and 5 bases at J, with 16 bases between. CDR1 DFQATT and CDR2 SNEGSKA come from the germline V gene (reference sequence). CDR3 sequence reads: CSAKGQTGYGYTF. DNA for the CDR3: TGCAGTGCAAAGGGGCAGACAGGTTATGGCTACACCTTC.

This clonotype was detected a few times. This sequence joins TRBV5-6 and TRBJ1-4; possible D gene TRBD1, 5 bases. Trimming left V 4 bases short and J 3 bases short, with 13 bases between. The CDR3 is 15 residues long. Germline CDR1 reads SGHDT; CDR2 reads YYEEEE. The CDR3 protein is CASSLSGRANEKLFF. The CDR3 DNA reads TGTGCCAGCAGCCTATCGGGGCGAGCTAATGAAAAACTGTTTTTT.

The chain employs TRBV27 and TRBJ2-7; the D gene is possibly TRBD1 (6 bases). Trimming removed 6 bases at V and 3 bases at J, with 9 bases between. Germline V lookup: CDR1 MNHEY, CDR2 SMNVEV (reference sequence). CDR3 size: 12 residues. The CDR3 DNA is TGTGCCAGCAGGGGACAAGACTACGAGCAGTACTTC. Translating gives CASRGQDYEQYF.

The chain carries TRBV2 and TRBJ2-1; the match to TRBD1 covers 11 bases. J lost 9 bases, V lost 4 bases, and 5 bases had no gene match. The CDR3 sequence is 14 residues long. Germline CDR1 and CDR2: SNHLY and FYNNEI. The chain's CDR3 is CASSVRTGGGEQFF. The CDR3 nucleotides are TGTGCCAGCAGTGTAAGGACAGGGGGCGGTGAGCAGTTCTTC.

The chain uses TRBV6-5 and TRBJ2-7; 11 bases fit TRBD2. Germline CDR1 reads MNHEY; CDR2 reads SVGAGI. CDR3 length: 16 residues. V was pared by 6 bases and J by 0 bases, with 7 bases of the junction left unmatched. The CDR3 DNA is TGTGCCAGCAGCCGAACCGGGACTAGCGGCTCCTACGAGCAGTACTTC. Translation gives CASSRTGTSGSYEQYF.

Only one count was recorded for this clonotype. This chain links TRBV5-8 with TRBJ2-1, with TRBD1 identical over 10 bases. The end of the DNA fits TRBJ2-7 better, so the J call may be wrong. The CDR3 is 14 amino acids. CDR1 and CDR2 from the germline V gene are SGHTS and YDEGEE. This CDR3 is CASSPSDRGSEQYF. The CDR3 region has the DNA TGTGCCAGCAGCCCATCGGACAGGGGGTCGGAGCAGTACTTC.

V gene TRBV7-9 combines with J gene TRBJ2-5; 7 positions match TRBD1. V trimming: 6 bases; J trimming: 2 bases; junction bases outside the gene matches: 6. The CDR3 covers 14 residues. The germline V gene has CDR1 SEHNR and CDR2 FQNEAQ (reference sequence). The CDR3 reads CASSQQGIQETQYF. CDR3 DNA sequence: TGTGCCAGCAGTCAACAGGGGATTCAAGAGACCCAGTACTTC. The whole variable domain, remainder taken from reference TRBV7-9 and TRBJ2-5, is DTGVSQNPRHKITKRGQNVTFRCDPISEHNRLYWYRQTLGQGPEFLTYFQNEAQLEKSRLLSDRFSAERPKGSFSTLEIQRTEQGDSAMYLCASSQQGIQETQYFGPGTRLLVL.

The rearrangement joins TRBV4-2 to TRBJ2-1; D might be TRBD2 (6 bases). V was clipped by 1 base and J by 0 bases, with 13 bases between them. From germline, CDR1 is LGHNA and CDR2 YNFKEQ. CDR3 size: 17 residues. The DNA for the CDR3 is TGTGCCAGCAGCCAAGGGGCGGTCGGGAGCTCCTACAATGAGCAGTTCTTC. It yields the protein CASSQGAVGSSYNEQFF.

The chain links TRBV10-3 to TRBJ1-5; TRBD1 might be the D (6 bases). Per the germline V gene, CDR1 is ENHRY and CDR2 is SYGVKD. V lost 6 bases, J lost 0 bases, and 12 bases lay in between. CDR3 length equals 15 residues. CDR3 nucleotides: TGTGCCATCAGCGAAACAGGGAATAGCAATCAGCCCCAGCATTTT. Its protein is CAISETGNSNQPQHF.

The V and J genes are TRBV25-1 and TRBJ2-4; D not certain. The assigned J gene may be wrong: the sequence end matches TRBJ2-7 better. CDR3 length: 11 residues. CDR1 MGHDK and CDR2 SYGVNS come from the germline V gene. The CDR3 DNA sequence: TGTGCCAGCAGTGAATGGGGCGAGCAGTACTTC. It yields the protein CASSEWGEQYF.

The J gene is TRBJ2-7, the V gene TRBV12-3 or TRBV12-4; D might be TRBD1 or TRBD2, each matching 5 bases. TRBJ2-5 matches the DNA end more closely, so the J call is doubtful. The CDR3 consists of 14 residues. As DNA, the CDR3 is TGTGCCAGCAGGGGGGACGCCTACCAAGAGACCCAGTACTTC. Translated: CASRGDAYQETQYF.

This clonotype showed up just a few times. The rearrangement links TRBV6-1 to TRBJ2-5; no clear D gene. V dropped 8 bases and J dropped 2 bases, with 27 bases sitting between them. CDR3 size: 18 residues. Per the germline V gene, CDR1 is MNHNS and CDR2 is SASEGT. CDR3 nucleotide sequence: TGTGCCAGCCAATCAAATTTTAACAGACACGGCGAACAAGAGACCCAGTACTTC. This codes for CASQSNFNRHGEQETQYF.

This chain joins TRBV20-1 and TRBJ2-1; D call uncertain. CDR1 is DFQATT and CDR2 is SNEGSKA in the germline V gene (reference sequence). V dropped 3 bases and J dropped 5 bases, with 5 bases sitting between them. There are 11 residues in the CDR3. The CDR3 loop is CSARRDNEQFF. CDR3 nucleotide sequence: TGCAGTGCTAGGCGCGACAATGAGCAGTTCTTC.

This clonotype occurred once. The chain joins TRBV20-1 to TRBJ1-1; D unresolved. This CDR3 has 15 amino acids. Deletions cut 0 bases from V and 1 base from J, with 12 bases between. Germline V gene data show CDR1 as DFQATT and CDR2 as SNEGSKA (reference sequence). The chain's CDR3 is CSARDGEARNTEAFF. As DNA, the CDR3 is TGCAGTGCTAGAGATGGAGAGGCGAGGAACACTGAAGCTTTCTTT.